This T cell receptor beta chain originates from a study of regulatory T cells in long-lasting Graves disease. On this clonotype: Its antigen is undetermined.

Indicated time point: persistent/refractory GD, antithyroid drugs over 5 years with positive TRAb. From PBMCs, RNA was extracted and then used to make the TCR library. The CDR3 has 13 amino acids. CDR1 is DFQATT and CDR2 is SNEGSKA in the germline V gene (reference sequence). The ends were cut back, 5 bases at V and 2 bases at J, with 11 bases in the middle. Study-level results: Persistent Graves' patients showed a TCR diversity that was lower than that of newly diagnosed ones.

Building the TCR beta libraries relied on iRepertoire HTBI primers, and CDR3 regions underwent Arm-PCR. MiXCR, applied by TCRdb to the multiplex PCR reads, yields one record per CDR3 protein. The sample includes 360,000 or so distinct CDR3 sequences, about 23% seen only once; the top ten take approximately 30%. This TCR was sampled from a woman in her thirties or forties with Graves disease. The sequences come from peripheral blood mononuclear cells (PBMCs), collected when the disease was refractory, from a patient treated with antithyroid drugs. This chain connects TRBV20-1 to TRBJ2-3; D unresolved. The DNA of the CDR3 is TGCAGTGCTGACACAACCGACACAGATACGCAGTATTTT. As protein: CSADTTDTDTQYF.